This is a list of T cell receptor beta chains from one sample in a study of blood T cell repertoires in COVID-19. The method was immunoSEQ multiplex PCR; TCRdb's version includes in-frame clones alone and lacks a portion of them. The sample yields 140,000 to 150,000 clones, over 65% seen once. Sequenced material: PBMCs or T cells enriched from blood (not recorded which). The receptors were gathered from a woman aged 45-65 years who had recovered from COVID-19. CDR3s include the opening cysteine and the closing phenylalanine or tryptophan. D genes are given only for firm matches. Size is omitted from some rows. Given values are once, few, many or a class for expanded clones.

d_call	clone_size	j_call	v_call	cdr3_aa	cdr3_nt
TRBD2	-	TRBJ2-1	TRBV5-1	CASSLRGGGEQFF	TGCGCCAGCAGCTTGCGGGGGGGAGGTGAGCAGTTCTTC
TRBD1	once	TRBJ1-5	TRBV6-1	CASSEAFEVRTGMRYQPQHF	TGTGCCAGCAGTGAAGCGTTTGAGGTGAGGACAGGGATGAGGTATCAGCCCCAGCATTTT
TRBD1	-	TRBJ2-3	TRBV5-1	CASSSGDRGTDTQYF	TGCGCCAGCAGCTCAGGGGACAGGGGCACAGATACGCAGTATTTT
-	few	TRBJ1-1	TRBV12-3/TRBV12-4	CASSTNTEAFF	TGTGCCAGCAGTACAAACACTGAAGCTTTCTTT
-	-	TRBJ2-2	TRBV29-1	CSVADSVKGGELFF	TGCAGCGTCGCCGACAGTGTCAAGGGCGGGGAGCTGTTTTTT
TRBD1	-	TRBJ1-1	TRBV12-3/TRBV12-4	CASSGTGGAEAFF	TGTGCCAGCAGTGGGACAGGGGGCGCGGAAGCTTTCTTT
-	-	TRBJ1-6	TRBV28	CASSLWGSGSTLHF	TGTGCCAGCAGTTTATGGGGGAGCGGTTCCACCCTCCACTTT
-	-	TRBJ1-1	TRBV3-1/TRBV3-2	CASSRREGGTEAFF	TGTGCCAGCAGCCGACGGGAGGGGGGCACTGAAGCTTTCTTT
TRBD1	once	TRBJ1-5	TRBV6-5	CASSHNDRGRQPQHF	TGTGCCAGCAGTCACAACGACAGGGGTCGGCAGCCCCAGCATTTT
-	medium-sized	TRBJ2-2	TRBV10-3	CATTSSDTGELFF	TGTGCCACCACATCCTCCGACACCGGGGAGCTGTTTTTT
-	-	TRBJ1-2	TRBV6-4	CASSEFSGTPRGGYTF	TGTGCCAGCAGTGAGTTTAGTGGGACACCTCGAGGAGGCTACACCTTC
-	few	TRBJ1-4	TRBV19	CASSGPGEKLFF	TGTGCCAGTAGTGGCCCGGGTGAAAAACTGTTTTTT
-	few	TRBJ2-7	TRBV7-2	CASSLDYNYEQYF	TGTGCCAGCAGCTTAGACTACAACTACGAGCAGTACTTC
-	-	TRBJ2-1	TRBV7-9	CASSHVKGRRVNNEQFF	TGTGCCAGCAGCCACGTCAAGGGACGGAGGGTCAACAATGAGCAGTTCTTC
-	-	TRBJ2-7	TRBV4-1	CASSRGGARDEQYF	TGCGCCAGCAGCCGAGGAGGGGCGAGAGACGAGCAGTACTTC
TRBD2	-	TRBJ2-1	TRBV7-2	CASSTRTSGANEQFF	TGTGCCAGCAGCACCCGGACTAGCGGTGCCAATGAGCAGTTCTTC
TRBD1	-	TRBJ1-6	TRBV18	CASSPTGGGVDSPLHF	TGTGCCAGCTCACCAACAGGGGGCGGGGTAGATTCACCCCTCCACTTT
-	-	TRBJ1-1	TRBV24-1	CATSDGDKTGSTEAFF	TGTGCCACCAGTGACGGCGATAAGACAGGATCCACTGAAGCTTTCTTT
-	-	TRBJ1-1	TRBV9	CATGGMNTEAFF	TGTGCCACCGGAGGGATGAACACTGAAGCTTTCTTT
-	few	TRBJ1-1	TRBV7-9	CASSFSQNTEAFF	TGTGCCAGCAGCTTCTCACAGAACACTGAAGCTTTCTTT
-	-	TRBJ2-7	TRBV19	CASSKGHVSYEQYF	TGTGCCAGTAGTAAAGGACACGTCTCCTACGAGCAGTACTTC
-	-	TRBJ2-7	TRBV15	CATSDRLETGIHEQYF	TGTGCCACCAGCGATAGGCTAGAGACGGGGATCCACGAGCAGTACTTC
-	-	TRBJ2-7	TRBV5-4	CASSSPPGSPYEQYF	TGTGCCAGCAGCTCGCCCCCGGGATCCCCCTACGAGCAGTACTTC
TRBD1	-	TRBJ2-1	TRBV7-9	CASSSHRDRSYNEQFF	TGTGCCAGCAGCTCCCACCGGGACAGGTCCTACAATGAGCAGTTCTTC
-	-	TRBJ1-6	TRBV5-1	CASSRSDSPLHF	TGCGCCAGCAGCCGGTCCGATTCACCCCTCCACTTT
-	-	TRBJ2-5	TRBV7-8	CASSLASTGQETQYF	TGTGCCAGCAGCTTAGCTTCGACAGGCCAAGAGACCCAGTACTTC
-	-	TRBJ2-5	TRBV6-1	CASSEARETQYF	TGTGCCAGCAGTGAAGCGCGGGAGACCCAGTACTTC
-	-	TRBJ1-2	TRBV6-5	CASSYSGDGLYGYTF	TGTGCCAGCAGTTACTCGGGCGACGGACTCTATGGCTACACCTTC
TRBD1	-	TRBJ2-2	TRBV10-3	CAISGSAGTGLASNTGELFF	TGTGCCATCAGTGGATCAGCAGGGACAGGCTTAGCTTCGAACACCGGGGAGCTGTTTTTT
-	few	TRBJ1-5	TRBV4-1	CASSQDGRSDQRQHF	TGCGCCAGCAGCCAAGATGGTAGATCTGACCAGCGCCAGCATTTT
-	-	TRBJ1-2	TRBV7-3	CASSPDGGGSDYGYTF	TGTGCCAGCAGCCCCGACGGCGGGGGGTCGGACTATGGCTACACCTTC
-	-	TRBJ2-3	TRBV2	CASTIRADTQYF	TGTGCCAGCACCATCAGGGCAGATACGCAGTATTTT
-	-	TRBJ1-2	TRBV5-8	CAIWTDFNYGYTF	TGTGCCATCTGGACAGACTTTAACTATGGCTACACCTTC
-	-	TRBJ1-2	TRBV9	CASSVYQGSNYGYTF	TGTGCCAGCAGCGTATATCAGGGTAGTAACTATGGCTACACCTTC
TRBD1	-	TRBJ1-1	TRBV7-9	CASSLGGQGRGKAFF	TGTGCCAGCAGCTTAGGGGGACAGGGAAGAGGAAAAGCTTTCTTT